Below, 4 T cell receptor beta chains from the same sample are listed, as sequenced in a study of T cell changes during pregnancy in multiple sclerosis. The data were produced by immunoSEQ multiplex PCR, yet TCRdb's version contains in-frame clones alone and is incomplete. The data show approximately 44,000 clones, with 90% seen just once and roughly 0.7% held by the top ten. The sequencing here drew on CD4+ T cells from peripheral blood mononuclear cells, taken before pregnancy. The source is a female donor with multiple sclerosis, enrolled in a pregnancy study.

V gene TRBV28 combines with J gene TRBJ1-2; tentatively, D is TRBD1 (5 bases). The germline V and J ends were trimmed by 8 bases and 6 bases, with 13 bases remaining between them. This CDR3 has 12 amino acids. CDR1 MDHEN and CDR2 SYDVKM come from the germline V gene. The DNA for the CDR3 is TGTGCCAGCCAGAGACAGCGGGATGGCTACACCTTC. Amino acid sequence: CASQRQRDGYTF.

The chain uses TRBV19 and TRBJ2-1; TRBD2 agrees at 11 bases. V lost 4 bases and J lost 4; bases outside the gene matches: 18. This CDR3 region has 20 residues. CDR1 and CDR2 from the germline V gene are LNHDA and SQIVND (reference sequence). The CDR3 DNA sequence: TGTGCCAGTAGTACTGGTCGAGTCGCTAGCGGGGGGACAATTTACAATGAGCAGTTCTTC. As protein: CASSTGRVASGGTIYNEQFF.

This chain joins TRBV2 and TRBJ2-2; 10 bases align to TRBD1. The CDR3 is 14 residues long. J was trimmed by 4 bases and V by 8 bases; bases with no gene match: 4. Germline CDR1 SNHLY, CDR2 FYNNEI. CDR3 in DNA: TGTGCCAGCGCCCGACAGGGGGCCACCGGGGAGCTGTTTTTT. Translation gives CASARQGATGELFF.

The rearrangement links TRBV7-2 to TRBJ2-3; D is ambiguous. Between the trimmed V and J ends, which lost 5 bases and 4 bases, there was a span of 10 bases. The CDR3 loop spans 13 amino acids. The germline CDR1 and CDR2 sequences are SGHTA and FQGNSA. The CDR3, as DNA: TGTGCCAGCAGCCCTTCTGGGCCAGATACGCAGTATTTT. It yields the protein CASSPSGPDTQYF. Based on the CDR3 plus reference TRBV7-2 and TRBJ2-3, the full variable domain is GAGVSQSPSNKVTEKGKDVELRCDPISGHTALYWYRQSLGQGLEFLIYFQGNSAPDKSGLPSDRFSAERTGGSVSTLTIQRTQQEDSAVYLCASSPSGPDTQYFGPGTRLTVL.